This TCR beta chain was sequenced during a study of T cells after yellow fever vaccination (dated by TCRdb to about 2019). Study-level background: The SMART-Seq v4 Ultra Low Input RNA kit was used to prepare libraries from fractions with low cell numbers. Two healthy male donors, one aged 18 to 30 and one aged 30 to 39 years, were included in the cohort. To follow T-cell clones before and after both primary and booster YFV17D yellow fever vaccination, bulk TCR alpha and beta repertoires underwent longitudinal sequencing. Blood was collected at multiple timepoints before and after primary and secondary immunization, and bulk PBMC replicates and cell subsets were isolated. Broader findings and caveats from the paper: A small share of clonotypes was detected in both CD4 and CD8 compartments, with the overlap likely arising from convergent recombination. Because abundant contaminating clonotypes from the bulk population could be contained in FACS-sorted repertoires, computational filtering was required. The study included only two donors, which limits how far the findings can be generalized. Compared with the primary T-cell response, the secondary T-cell response was faster but weaker, reaching its peak on day 5 rather than on day 15. After the booster, most clones that had expanded after primary vaccination were detected again (around 97% of CD4 and over 75% of CD8), suggesting broad maintenance of memory.

TCR cDNA was made using 5'RACE template switching, a step that added a universal primer site and unique molecular identifiers. Priming for cDNA synthesis came from both the TCR alpha and TCR beta constant segments. Two PCR steps were used to amplify libraries, with sample barcodes and sequencing adapters being added in the second step. Sequencing of the libraries was done on either Illumina HiSeq 2500 (2x100 bp) or NovaSeq (2x150 bp). The paper's data handling went like this. MIGEC was used to demultiplex reads and collapse the reads into UMI consensus sequences, and MiXCR was used for V(D)J alignment. Vaccine-responding clonotypes were identified with edgeR using replicate PBMC samples, with FDR below 0.01 and a log2 fold change above 5 up to day 15 being required. Bulk clonotypes were assigned CD4 or CD8 identity according to which sequenced CD4 or CD8 repertoire held them at higher abundance. The public sequencing data were trimmed at Q25 with fastp and processed into clonotypes with MiXCR by TCRdb, which kept only in-frame beta chains. All rows with the same CDR3 protein become a single entry with the most common DNA and genes. Clone size and V and J calls follow TCRdb, not the original study. For this sample the table gives more than 350,000 distinct CDR3 sequences, of which around 10% were detected only once. The ten largest clones take up around 19% of the sample.

V and J are trimmed by 4 bases and 0 bases, and the gene matches miss 13 bases of the junction. Inclusive of the bounding cysteine and phenylalanine, the CDR3 is 20 residues long. Only the CDR3 region is kept as DNA, spanning 60 bases read in frame from base 1. Based on the germline V gene, the CDR1 and CDR2 sequences are SGHVS and FQNEAQ. This clonotype was picked up a small number of times. Its antigen remains undetermined. Base qualities are not recorded, but no much larger clone differs from it by a single base. The sample's treatment or condition label, in plain terms: live attenuated yellow fever vaccine strain. Two biological replicates of bulk PBMCs were collected at each blood-draw timepoint. A standard Ficoll-Paque protocol was used to isolate PBMCs from peripheral blood. TriZol was used to extract RNA from bulk PBMCs, from CD4 and CD8 fractions, and from dextramer-positive and dextramer-negative fractions.

Material: PBMCs, obtained on the day of the first yellow fever vaccination. Recombination linked TRBV7-8 to TRBJ2-3, with 13 junctional bases fitting TRBD2. This clonotype was obtained from a man between 18 and 35 years old who received the YFV17D yellow fever vaccine. The DNA sequence is given as TGTGCCAGCAGCTCTCAACCGGGACTAGCGGGAATGACTAGCACAGATACGCAGTATTTT. This sequence encodes CASSSQPGLAGMTSTDTQYF. The entire variable domain, with the stretches around the CDR3 drawn from the reference TRBV7-8 and TRBJ2-3 proteins, is GAGVSQSPRYKVAKRGQDVALRCDPISGHVSLFWYQQALGQGPEFLTYFQNEAQLDKSGLPSDRFFAERPEGSVSTLKIQRTQQEDSAVYLCASSSQPGLAGMTSTDTQYFGPGTRLTVL.